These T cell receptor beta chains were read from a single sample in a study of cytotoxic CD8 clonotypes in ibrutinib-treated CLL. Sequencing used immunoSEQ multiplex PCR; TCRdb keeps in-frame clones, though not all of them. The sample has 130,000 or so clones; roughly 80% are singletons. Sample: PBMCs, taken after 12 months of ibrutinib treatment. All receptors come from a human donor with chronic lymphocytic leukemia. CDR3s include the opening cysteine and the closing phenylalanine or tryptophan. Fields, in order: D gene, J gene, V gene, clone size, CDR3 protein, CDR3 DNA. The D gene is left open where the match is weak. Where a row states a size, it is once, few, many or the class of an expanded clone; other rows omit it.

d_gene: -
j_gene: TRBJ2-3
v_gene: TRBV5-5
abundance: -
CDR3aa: CASSATGRSTDTQYF
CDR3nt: TGTGCCAGCAGCGCGACAGGGAGGAGTACAGATACGCAGTATTTT

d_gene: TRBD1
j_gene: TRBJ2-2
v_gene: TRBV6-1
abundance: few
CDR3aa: CASSSRTGGAGELFF
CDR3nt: TGTGCCAGCAGTTCTAGGACAGGGGGTGCCGGGGAGCTGTTTTTT

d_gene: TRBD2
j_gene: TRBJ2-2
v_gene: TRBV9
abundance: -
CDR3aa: CASSLSLAENTGELFF
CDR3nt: TGTGCCAGCAGCCTTAGTCTAGCGGAGAACACCGGGGAGCTGTTTTTT

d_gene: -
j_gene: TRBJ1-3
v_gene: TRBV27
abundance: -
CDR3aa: CASSLSQGTGNTIYF
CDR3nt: TGTGCCAGCAGTTTGTCCCAGGGGACTGGAAACACCATATATTTT

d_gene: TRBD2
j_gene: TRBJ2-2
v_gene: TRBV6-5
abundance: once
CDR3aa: CASSSSGGAGGELFF
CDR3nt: TGTGCCAGCAGCTCCAGCGGGGGGGCTGGCGGGGAGCTGTTTTTT

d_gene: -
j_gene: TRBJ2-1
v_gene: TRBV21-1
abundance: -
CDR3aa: CASSKSGQGPRYNEQFF
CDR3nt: TGTGCCAGCAGCAAATCTGGGCAGGGGCCCCGATACAATGAGCAGTTCTTC

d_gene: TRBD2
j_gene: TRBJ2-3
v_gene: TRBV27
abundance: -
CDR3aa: CASSFGLAGGPIYTDTQYF
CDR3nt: TGTGCCAGCAGTTTCGGGCTAGCGGGAGGGCCAATTTACACAGATACGCAGTATTTT

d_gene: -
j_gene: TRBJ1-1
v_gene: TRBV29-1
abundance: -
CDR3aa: CSVTFQGGTEAFF
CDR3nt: TGCAGCGTGACCTTCCAAGGGGGCACTGAAGCTTTCTTT

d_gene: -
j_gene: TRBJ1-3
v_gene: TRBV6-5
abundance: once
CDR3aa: CASSYSRRNGNTIYF
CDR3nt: TGTGCCAGCAGTTACTCGCGGCGGAATGGAAACACCATATATTTT

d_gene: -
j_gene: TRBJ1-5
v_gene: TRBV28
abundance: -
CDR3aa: CASSPPRSFNQPQHF
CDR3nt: TGTGCCAGCAGTCCTCCGAGAAGTTTCAATCAGCCCCAGCATTTT

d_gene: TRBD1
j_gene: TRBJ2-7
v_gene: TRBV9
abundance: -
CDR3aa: CASSVALGQGSYEQYF
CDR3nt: TGTGCCAGCAGCGTAGCTCTAGGACAGGGGTCCTACGAGCAGTACTTC

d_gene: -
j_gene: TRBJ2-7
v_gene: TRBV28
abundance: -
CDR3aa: CASSLSIPYEQYF
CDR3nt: TGTGCCAGCAGTTTGAGTATCCCTTACGAGCAGTACTTC

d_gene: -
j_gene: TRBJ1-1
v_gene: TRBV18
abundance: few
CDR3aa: CASSPETLNTEAFF
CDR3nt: TGTGCCAGCTCACCAGAGACCCTGAACACTGAAGCTTTCTTT

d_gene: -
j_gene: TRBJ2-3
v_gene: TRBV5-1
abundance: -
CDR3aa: CASSLGQFHGPDTQYF
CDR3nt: TGCGCCAGCAGCTTAGGACAGTTCCACGGTCCAGATACGCAGTATTTT

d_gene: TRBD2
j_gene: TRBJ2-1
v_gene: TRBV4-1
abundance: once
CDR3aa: CASSQEAGLAVSYNEQFF
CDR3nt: TGCGCCAGCAGCCAAGAGGCAGGACTAGCGGTTTCCTACAATGAGCAGTTCTTC

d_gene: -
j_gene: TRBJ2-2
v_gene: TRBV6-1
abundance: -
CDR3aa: CATETGVNTGELFF
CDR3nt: TGTGCCACCGAAACTGGCGTGAACACCGGGGAGCTGTTTTTT

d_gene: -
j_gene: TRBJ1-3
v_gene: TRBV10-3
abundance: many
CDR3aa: CAMADSHSGNTIYF
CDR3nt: TGTGCCATGGCGGACAGTCACTCTGGAAACACCATATATTTT

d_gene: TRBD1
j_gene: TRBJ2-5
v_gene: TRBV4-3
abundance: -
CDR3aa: CASSPGQGAKETQYF
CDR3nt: TGCGCCAGCAGCCCCGGACAGGGGGCTAAGGAGACCCAGTACTTC

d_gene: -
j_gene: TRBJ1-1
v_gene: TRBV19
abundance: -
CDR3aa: CASRSGESTEAFF
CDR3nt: TGTGCCAGTAGAAGCGGAGAGAGCACTGAAGCTTTCTTT

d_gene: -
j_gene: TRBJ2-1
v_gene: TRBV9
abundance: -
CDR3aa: CASSDRTYSGNEQFF
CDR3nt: TGTGCCAGCAGCGATAGGACCTACAGCGGTAATGAGCAGTTCTTC

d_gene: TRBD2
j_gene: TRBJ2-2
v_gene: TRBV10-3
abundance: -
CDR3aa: CAIRTSGNTGELFF
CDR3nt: TGTGCCATCAGGACTAGCGGGAACACCGGGGAGCTGTTTTTT

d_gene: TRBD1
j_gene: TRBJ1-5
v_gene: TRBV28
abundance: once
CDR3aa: CASTDGTGAVQPQHF
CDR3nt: TGTGCCAGCACGGACGGGACAGGGGCGGTTCAGCCCCAGCATTTT

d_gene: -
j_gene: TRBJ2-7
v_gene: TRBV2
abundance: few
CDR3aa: CASSDQDGRPYEQYF
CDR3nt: TGTGCCAGCAGTGATCAGGACGGTAGGCCCTACGAGCAGTACTTC

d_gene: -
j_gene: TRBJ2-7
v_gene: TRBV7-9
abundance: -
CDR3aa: CASSYLDGEQYF
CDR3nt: TGTGCCAGCAGCTACCTCGATGGCGAGCAGTACTTC

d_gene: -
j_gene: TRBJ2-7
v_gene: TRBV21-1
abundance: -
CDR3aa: CAIRDPGTDYWSGIQGDYEQYF
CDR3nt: TGTGCCATCAGAGACCCGGGGACAGACTACTGGAGCGGGATCCAAGGGGACTACGAGCAGTACTTC

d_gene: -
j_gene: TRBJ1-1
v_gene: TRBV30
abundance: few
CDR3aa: CAWSGFQNTEAFF
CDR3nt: TGTGCCTGGAGTGGTTTCCAGAACACTGAAGCTTTCTTT

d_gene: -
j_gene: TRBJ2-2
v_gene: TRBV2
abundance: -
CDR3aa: CASSEEEGFQESMGTGELFF
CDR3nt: TGTGCCAGCAGTGAAGAAGAAGGTTTTCAGGAAAGCATGGGGACCGGGGAGCTGTTTTTT

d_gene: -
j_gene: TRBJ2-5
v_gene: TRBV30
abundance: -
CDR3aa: CAWSPRGPNQETQYF
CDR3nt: TGTGCCTGGAGCCCCAGGGGACCAAACCAAGAGACCCAGTACTTC

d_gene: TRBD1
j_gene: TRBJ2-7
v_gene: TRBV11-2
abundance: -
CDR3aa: CASSLRDRAYEQYF
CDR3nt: TGTGCCAGCAGCTTAAGGGACAGAGCCTACGAGCAGTACTTC

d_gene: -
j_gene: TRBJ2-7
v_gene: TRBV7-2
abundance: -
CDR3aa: CASSSGTRPYEQYF
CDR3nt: TGTGCCAGCAGCTCCGGGACGAGGCCCTACGAGCAGTACTTC

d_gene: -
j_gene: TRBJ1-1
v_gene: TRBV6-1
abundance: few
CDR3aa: CASRRAGNTEAFF
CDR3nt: TGTGCCAGCAGAAGGGCCGGGAACACTGAAGCTTTCTTT

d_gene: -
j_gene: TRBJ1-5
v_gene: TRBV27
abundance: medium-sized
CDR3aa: CASSTTGILNQPQHF
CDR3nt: TGTGCCAGCAGTACTACCGGGATACTCAATCAGCCCCAGCATTTT

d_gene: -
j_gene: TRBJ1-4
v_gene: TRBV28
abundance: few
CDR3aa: CASMRTVENEKLFF
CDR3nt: TGTGCCAGCATGCGGACAGTCGAAAATGAAAAACTGTTTTTT

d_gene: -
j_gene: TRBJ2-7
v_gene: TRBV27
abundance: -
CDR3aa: CASSFKQGSYEQYF
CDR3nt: TGTGCCAGCAGTTTTAAGCAGGGGTCCTACGAGCAGTACTTC

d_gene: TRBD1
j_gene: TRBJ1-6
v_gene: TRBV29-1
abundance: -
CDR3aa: CSVETGDGSPLHF
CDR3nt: TGCAGCGTTGAGACAGGGGACGGGTCACCCCTCCACTTT

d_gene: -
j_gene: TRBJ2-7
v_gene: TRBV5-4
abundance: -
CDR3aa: CASSLGPSQGGAYEQYF
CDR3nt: TGTGCCAGCAGCTTGGGCCCCTCCCAGGGGGGGGCCTACGAGCAGTACTTC

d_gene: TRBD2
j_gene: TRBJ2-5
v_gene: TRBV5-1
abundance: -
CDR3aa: CASSLRSGGAIIETQYF
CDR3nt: TGCGCCAGCAGCCTCCGTAGCGGGGGGGCGATTATAGAGACCCAGTACTTC

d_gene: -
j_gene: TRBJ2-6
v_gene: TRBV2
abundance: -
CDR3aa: CASRVQGSGANVLTF
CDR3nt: TGTGCCAGCAGAGTACAGGGATCTGGGGCCAACGTCCTGACTTTC

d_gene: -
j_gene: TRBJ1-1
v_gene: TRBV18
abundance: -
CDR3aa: CASSYLGGLGSEAFF
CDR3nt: TGTGCCAGCTCATACCTTGGGGGGTTAGGCTCTGAAGCTTTCTTT

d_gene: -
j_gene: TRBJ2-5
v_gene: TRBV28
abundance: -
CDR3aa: CASSLWGRGTETQYF
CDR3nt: TGTGCCAGCAGTTTATGGGGCAGGGGTACGGAGACCCAGTACTTC

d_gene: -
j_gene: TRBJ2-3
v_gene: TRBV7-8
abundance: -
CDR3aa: CASSLLQERNTDTQYF
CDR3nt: TGTGCCAGCAGCTTACTCCAGGAAAGAAACACAGATACGCAGTATTTT

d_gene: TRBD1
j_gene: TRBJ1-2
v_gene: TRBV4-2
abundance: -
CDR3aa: CASSWATGAAGMYGYTF
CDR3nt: TGTGCCAGCAGCTGGGCGACAGGGGCCGCTGGAATGTATGGCTACACCTTC

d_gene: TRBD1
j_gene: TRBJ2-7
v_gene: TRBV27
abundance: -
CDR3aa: CASSSWDRGYEQYF
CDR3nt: TGTGCCAGCAGTTCTTGGGACAGGGGCTACGAGCAGTACTTC

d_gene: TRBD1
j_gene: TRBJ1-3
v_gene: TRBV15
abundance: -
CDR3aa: CATSRGSGGPGNTIYF
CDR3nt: TGTGCCACCAGCAGAGGGTCAGGGGGCCCTGGAAACACCATATATTTT

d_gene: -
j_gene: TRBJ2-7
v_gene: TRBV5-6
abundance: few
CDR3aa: CASSWGFGQGLYDDEQYF
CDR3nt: TGTGCCAGCAGCTGGGGGTTCGGGCAGGGTCTTTATGATGACGAGCAGTACTTC

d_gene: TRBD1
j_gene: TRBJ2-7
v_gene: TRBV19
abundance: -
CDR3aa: CASSQSGQGGIRVYF
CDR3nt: TGTGCCAGTAGTCAGTCCGGACAGGGGGGTATTAGGGTGTACTTC

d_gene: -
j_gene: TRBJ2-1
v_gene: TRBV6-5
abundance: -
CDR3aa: CASSYFAGVGYNEQFF
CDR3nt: TGTGCCAGCAGTTACTTTGCAGGGGTTGGGTACAATGAGCAGTTCTTC

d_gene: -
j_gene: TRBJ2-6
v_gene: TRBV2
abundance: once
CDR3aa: CASSDPSSITRRSGANVLTF
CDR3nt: TGTGCCAGCAGTGACCCCAGCTCAATTACCCGGCGCTCTGGGGCCAACGTCCTGACTTTC

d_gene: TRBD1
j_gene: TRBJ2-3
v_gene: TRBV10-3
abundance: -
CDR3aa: CAINGQGAKDTQYF
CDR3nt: TGTGCCATCAACGGACAGGGGGCGAAAGATACGCAGTATTTT

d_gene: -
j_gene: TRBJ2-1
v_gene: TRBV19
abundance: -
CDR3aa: CASSEGNEQFF
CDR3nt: TGTGCCAGCTCGGAGGGTAATGAGCAGTTCTTC

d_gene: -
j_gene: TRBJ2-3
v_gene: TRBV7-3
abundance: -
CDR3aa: CASTAGGRNTDTQYF
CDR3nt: TGTGCCAGCACCGCCGGTGGTCGAAACACAGATACGCAGTATTTT

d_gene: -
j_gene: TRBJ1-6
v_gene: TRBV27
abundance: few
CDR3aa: CASRFRQATLLLDNSPLHF
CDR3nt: TGTGCCAGCAGGTTTCGACAGGCCACCTTACTCCTCGATAATTCACCCCTCCACTTT

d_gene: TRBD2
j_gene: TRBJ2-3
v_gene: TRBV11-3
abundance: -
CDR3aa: CATAGTTDLTDTQYF
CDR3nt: TGTGCCACCGCAGGGACTACAGACTTGACAGATACGCAGTATTTT